This TCR beta chain was recorded in a study of control samples from healthy donors and cancer patients. The V end was cut by 1 base, the J end by 2 bases, with 8 bases between. The CDR3 runs 13 residues. Germline CDR1 is GTSNPN and CDR2 is SVGIG (reference sequence). Only in-frame clones appear in the TCRdb table, and some are missing; sequencing was by immunoSEQ multiplex PCR. The sample gives about 84,000 clones, around 84% of which show up once; roughly 10% is in the top ten. The chain recombines TRBV30 with TRBJ1-1; no clear D gene. The sequenced sample consisted of PBMCs. This TCR came from a man aged 55 to 70 with head and neck cancer. The DNA of the CDR3 is TGTGCCTGGAGTGCATTTTCCAACACTGAAGCTTTCTTT. Its translation: CAWSAFSNTEAFF.